The clone carrying this T cell receptor (beta chain) was recorded a few times. What it binds is unknown. There are 15 residues in the CDR3. CDR1 is KGHSY and CDR2 is FQNENV in the germline V gene. The V end lost 0 bases, the J end lost 0 bases, and 7 bases lay between the germline ends. This sample was included in a study of breast tumors, draining lymph nodes, adjacent tissues. TCRdb re-analysed the multiplex PCR reads in MiXCR, keeping a single row per CDR3 protein. Of fewer than 200,000 distinct CDR3 sequences in the sample, roughly a third are singletons; the top ten hold around 4.5%. The lymph nodes were axillary draining lymph nodes from breast cancer patients. Whole-study findings and limits: Tumor TCR diversity was below lymph nodes but above nontumor tissue. The data were judged consistent with most tumor T cells coming from lymph node and expanding in tumor. Tumor and nontumor repertoires were significantly more similar in luminal-like than in basal-like breast cancer.

The sequence was collected from a female donor with breast cancer. Some clones in this sample may be carry-over from other donors' samples. Sequenced sample: axillary lymph node tissue. The chain has TRBV16 and TRBJ2-3; no definite D call. CDR3 in DNA: TGTGCCAGCAGCCAATCCCGAACTAGCACAGATACGCAGTATTTT. Translated: CASSQSRTSTDTQYF.